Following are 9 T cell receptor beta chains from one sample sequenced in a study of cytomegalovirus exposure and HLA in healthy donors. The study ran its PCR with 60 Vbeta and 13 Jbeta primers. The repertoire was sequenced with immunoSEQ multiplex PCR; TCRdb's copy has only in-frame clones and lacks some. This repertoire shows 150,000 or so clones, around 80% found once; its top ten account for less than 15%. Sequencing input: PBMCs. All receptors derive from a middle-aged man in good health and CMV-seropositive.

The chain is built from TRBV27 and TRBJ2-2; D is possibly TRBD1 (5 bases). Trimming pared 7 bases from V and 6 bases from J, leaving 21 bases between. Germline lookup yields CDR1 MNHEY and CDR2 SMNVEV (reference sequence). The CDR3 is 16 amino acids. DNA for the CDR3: TGTGCCAGCATGGAATTGGGCAGGGTGATCGCCGGGGAGCTGTTTTTT. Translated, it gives CASMELGRVIAGELFF.

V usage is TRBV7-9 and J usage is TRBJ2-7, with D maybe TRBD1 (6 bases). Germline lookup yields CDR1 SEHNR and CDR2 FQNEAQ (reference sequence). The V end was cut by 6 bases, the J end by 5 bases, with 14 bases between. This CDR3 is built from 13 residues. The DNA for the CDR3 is TGTGCCAGCAGGTTCGATCCAGGGGACGAGCAGTACTTC. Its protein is CASRFDPGDEQYF. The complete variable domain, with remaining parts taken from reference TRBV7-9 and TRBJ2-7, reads DTGVSQNPRHKITKRGQNVTFRCDPISEHNRLYWYRQTLGQGPEFLTYFQNEAQLEKSRLLSDRFSAERPKGSFSTLEIQRTEQGDSAMYLCASRFDPGDEQYFGPGTRLTVT.

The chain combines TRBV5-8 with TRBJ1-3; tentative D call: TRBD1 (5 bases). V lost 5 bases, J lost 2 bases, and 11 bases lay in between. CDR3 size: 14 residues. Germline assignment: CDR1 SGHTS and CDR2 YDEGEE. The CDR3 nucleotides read TGTGCCAGCAGACCCGGGGGGACTGGAAACACCATATATTTT. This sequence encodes CASRPGGTGNTIYF.

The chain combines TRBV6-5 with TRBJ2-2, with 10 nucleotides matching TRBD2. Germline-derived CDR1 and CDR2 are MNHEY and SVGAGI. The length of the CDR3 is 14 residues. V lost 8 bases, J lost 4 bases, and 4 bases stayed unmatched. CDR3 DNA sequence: TGTGCCAGCTCTAGCGGGAGCGGCACCGGGGAGCTGTTTTTT. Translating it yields CASSSGSGTGELFF.

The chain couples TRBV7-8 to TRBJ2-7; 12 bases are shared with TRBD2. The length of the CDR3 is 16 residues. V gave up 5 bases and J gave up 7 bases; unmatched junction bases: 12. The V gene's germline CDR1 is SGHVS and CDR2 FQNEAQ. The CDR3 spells CASSRRLAGDQREQYF. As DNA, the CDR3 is TGTGCCAGCAGCCGAAGACTAGCGGGAGATCAGAGAGAGCAGTACTTC.

Here the CDR3 DNA reads TGTGCCAGCAAAGGTCTAGCCTCGCCGAGGGTAGAAAGCCAGACTAAGTACTTC. Protein product: CASKGLASPRVESQTKYF. V usage is TRBV6-7 and J usage is TRBJ2-7; possible D gene TRBD2, 5 bases. TRBV6-7 is an ORF for which the function is uncertain. This CDR3 has 18 residues. Trimming cost V 7 bases and J 11 bases, with 36 bases left between them.

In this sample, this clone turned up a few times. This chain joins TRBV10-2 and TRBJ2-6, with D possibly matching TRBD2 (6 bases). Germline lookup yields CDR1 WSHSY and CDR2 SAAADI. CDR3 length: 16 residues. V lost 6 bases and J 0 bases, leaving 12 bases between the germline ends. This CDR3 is CASSGGEGSGANVLTF. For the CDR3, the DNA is TGCGCCAGCAGCGGGGGAGAGGGCTCTGGGGCCAACGTCCTGACTTTC.

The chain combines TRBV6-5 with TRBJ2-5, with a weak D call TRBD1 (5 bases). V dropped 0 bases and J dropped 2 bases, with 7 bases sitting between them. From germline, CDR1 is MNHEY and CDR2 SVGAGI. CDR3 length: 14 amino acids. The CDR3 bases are TGTGCCAGCAGTTACTCGACAGCTCAAGAGACCCAGTACTTC. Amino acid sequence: CASSYSTAQETQYF.

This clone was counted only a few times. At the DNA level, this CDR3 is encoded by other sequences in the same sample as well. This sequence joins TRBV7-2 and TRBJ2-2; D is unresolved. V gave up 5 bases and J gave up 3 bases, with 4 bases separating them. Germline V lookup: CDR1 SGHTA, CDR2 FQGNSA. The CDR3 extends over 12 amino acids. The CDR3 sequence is CASSPYTGELFF. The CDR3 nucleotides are TGTGCCAGCAGCCCCTACACCGGGGAGCTGTTTTTT.